Shown below are 14 T cell receptor beta chains from a single sample sequenced in a study of cytomegalovirus exposure and HLA in healthy donors. The repertoire was sequenced with immunoSEQ multiplex PCR; TCRdb's copy has only in-frame clones and lacks some. Of over 70,000 clones in the sample, 94% were seen once. Specimen: PBMCs. Every receptor here comes from a woman aged 18-29 years in good health and CMV-seronegative.

The gene calls are TRBV28 and TRBJ1-2; TRBD1 agrees at 10 bases. Germline V gene sequence: CDR1 MDHEN, CDR2 SYDVKM. This CDR3 is 17 amino acids long. V lost 5 bases to trimming and J lost 0 bases; unmatched junction nucleotides: 9. CDR3: CASSRGTGDPTNYGYTF. CDR3 sequence (DNA): TGTGCCAGCAGTCGCGGGACAGGGGACCCAACTAACTATGGCTACACCTTC.

The chain joins TRBV5-4 to TRBJ2-3, with D possibly TRBD2 on 6 matching bases. The V gene lost 7 bases and the J gene lost 11 bases, with 17 bases spanning the gap. CDR1 is SGHNT, CDR2 YYREEE, per germline (reference sequence). The CDR3 extends over 12 amino acids. The CDR3 here is CASLHPGVGQYF. For the CDR3, the DNA is TGTGCCAGCTTGCATCCGGGGGTGGGGCAGTATTTT.

DNA for the CDR3: TGTGCCAGCAGTCTAGGGACAGACCACTATGGCTACACCTTC. Its protein product is CASSLGTDHYGYTF. The chain couples TRBV28 to TRBJ1-2, with 7 positions matching TRBD1. CDR3 length: 14 residues. Germline CDR1 and CDR2: MDHEN and SYDVKM. The junction had 6 bases not matched to a gene; V was cut back by 5 bases and J by 3 bases.

A single count supports this clone. The chain uses TRBV10-3 and TRBJ2-4, with 10 positions matching TRBD1. In germline, CDR1 is ENHRY, CDR2 SYGVKD. This CDR3 comprises 18 residues. V shed 6 bases and J 0 bases; nucleotides not matched to a gene: 11. As DNA, the CDR3 is TGTGCCATCAGCGAGGGGGGACAGGGGTGGGCAGCCAAAAACATTCAGTACTTC. Encoded protein: CAISEGGQGWAAKNIQYF.

J is TRBJ2-7 and V is TRBV30; TRBD2 aligns across 9 bases. The CDR3 length is 17 residues. Germline V gene data show CDR1 as GTSNPN and CDR2 as SVGIG (reference sequence). V trimming: 0 bases; J trimming: 0 bases; junction bases outside the gene matches: 9. The CDR3 sequence: CAWSVGLAGTSSYEQYF. The DNA for the CDR3 is TGTGCCTGGAGTGTAGGGCTAGCGGGGACCAGCTCCTACGAGCAGTACTTC.

This clone was counted between two and nine times. This chain links TRBV7-2 with TRBJ1-3, with 7 bases identical to TRBD1. Germline V CDR1 and CDR2: SGHTA, FQGNSA. V was pared by 4 bases and J by 4 bases, with 4 bases of the junction left unmatched. The CDR3 spans 14 residues. The CDR3 reads CASSYPGQGNTIYF. DNA for the CDR3: TGTGCCAGCAGCTATCCGGGACAGGGAAACACCATATATTTT.

The rearrangement joins TRBV6-4 to TRBJ2-1, with D tentatively TRBD2 (7 bases). The CDR3 extends over 13 amino acids. The V end was cut by 3 bases, the J end by 9 bases, with 12 bases between. Germline CDR1 and CDR2: MRHNA and SNTAGT. CDR3 sequence (DNA): TGTGCCAGCAGTGAACAGGGAGGGATTGAGCAGTTCTTC. It codes for CASSEQGGIEQFF.

CDR3 amino acids: CASSQSPVRRNEQFF. CDR3 nucleotide sequence: TGCGCCAGCAGTCAATCACCAGTCCGGAGGAATGAGCAGTTCTTC. J is TRBJ2-1 and V is TRBV23-1, with D maybe TRBD2 (5 bases). TRBV23-1 is an ORF, with its function uncertain. Between the trimmed V and J ends, which lost 0 bases and 7 bases, there was a span of 13 bases. The CDR3 runs 15 residues.

The chain has TRBV6-6 and TRBJ1-5; D perhaps matches TRBD1 (5 bases). Germline CDR1 MNHNY, CDR2 SVGAGI (reference sequence). Trimming cost V 6 bases and J 1 base, with 10 bases left between them. This CDR3 has 14 residues. For the CDR3, the DNA is TGTGCCAGCAGAGGACACGGAAGCAATCAGCCCCAGCATTTT. It yields the protein CASRGHGSNQPQHF.

The CDR3 loop reads CASSPIGTGGGEQYF. In nucleotides, the CDR3 is TGTGCCAGCAGCCCAATAGGGACAGGGGGCGGCGAGCAGTACTTC. V is TRBV11-2 and J is TRBJ2-7, with 12 bases aligning to TRBD1. This CDR3 is built from 15 residues. The V gene end was trimmed by 5 bases and the J gene end by 6 bases; junction bases not matched to a gene: 8. CDR1 and CDR2 (germline): SGHAT, FQNNGV. Together with reference TRBV11-2 and TRBJ2-7, the CDR3 gives the full variable domain: EAGVAQSPRYKIIEKRQSVAFWCNPISGHATLYWYQQILGQGPKLLIQFQNNGVVDDSQLPKDRFSAERLKGVDSTLKIQPAKLEDSAVYLCASSPIGTGGGEQYFGPGTRLTVT.

This clone was detected only once. The chain links TRBV14 to TRBJ2-7; the D is unclear. The V and J ends lost 3 bases and 0 bases respectively, with 9 bases between them. From germline, CDR1 is SGHDN and CDR2 FVKESK. The CDR3 is 14 residues long. The CDR3 DNA follows: TGTGCCAGCAGCCAGGTCCACAACTCCTACGAGCAGTACTTC. This codes for CASSQVHNSYEQYF.

The chain couples TRBV7-2 to TRBJ2-2; 10 bases align to TRBD2. The CDR3 loop spans 18 amino acids. The V gene's germline CDR1 is SGHTA and CDR2 FQGNSA. V trimming: 5 bases; J trimming: 6 bases; junction bases outside the gene matches: 15. The DNA for the CDR3 is TGTGCCAGCAGCGCACAACCCCGAGCGGGGGGGCTCTCCGGGGAGCTGTTTTTT. Amino acid sequence: CASSAQPRAGGLSGELFF.

The chain couples TRBV10-3 to TRBJ1-4, with unresolved D. Germline CDR1 and CDR2: ENHRY and SYGVKD. Trimming shortened V by 3 bases and J by 0 bases, and 8 bases separated the two germline ends. This CDR3 has 15 residues. The CDR3 reads CAISEQPATNEKLFF. The CDR3 coding sequence is TGTGCCATCAGTGAACAGCCTGCAACTAATGAAAAACTGTTTTTT.

The chain carries TRBV27 and TRBJ2-1; 7 positions match TRBD2. CDR3 length equals 15 residues. Losses at the gene ends were 5 bases for V and 4 bases for J; bases not matched to a gene: 8. The germline V gene encodes CDR1 MNHEY and CDR2 SMNVEV (reference sequence). CDR3 nucleotide sequence: TGTGCCAGCAGTGTAACGGGGGGAACTTACAATGAGCAGTTCTTC. Protein product: CASSVTGGTYNEQFF.